This is a list of T cell receptor beta chains from one sample in a study of blood T cell repertoires in COVID-19. The table came from immunoSEQ multiplex PCR; TCRdb's copy has only in-frame clones and leaves some out. The top ten clones hold roughly 3.1% of a sample with fewer than 300,000 clones, less than 85% of them seen once. Specimen: peripheral blood. The receptor set was obtained from a woman under 30 with acute or convalescent COVID-19. The CDR3 runs from the conserved cysteine through the conserved F or W. The D gene is left open where the match is weak. The size entry is marked missing in some rows and otherwise reads once, few, many or a size class.

>-|TRBJ1-6|TRBV14|few
CASSLQGRSPLHF
TGTGCCAGCAGCCTCCAGGGGCGCTCACCCCTCCACTTT
>TRBD2|TRBJ2-3|TRBV2|-
CASSEVGLAGPWGTQYF
TGTGCCAGCAGTGAAGTTGGATTAGCGGGCCCCTGGGGTACGCAGTATTTT
>-|TRBJ2-3|TRBV9|-
CASSAQTVSTDTQYF
TGTGCCAGCAGCGCCCAGACAGTGAGCACAGATACGCAGTATTTT
>-|TRBJ1-1|TRBV19|-
CASSIRAGAGSEAFF
TGTGCCAGTAGTATTCGAGCGGGGGCAGGCTCTGAAGCTTTCTTT
>TRBD1|TRBJ1-2|TRBV19|-
CASGNRGRWDGYTF
TGTGCCAGTGGAAACAGGGGGCGCTGGGATGGCTACACCTTC
>-|TRBJ1-1|TRBV7-6|-
CASSKAGLNTEAFF
TGTGCCAGCAGTAAAGCGGGGTTGAACACTGAAGCTTTCTTT
>-|TRBJ1-2|TRBV12-3/TRBV12-4|-
CASSLAGGLVF
TGTGCCAGCAGTTTAGCGGGAGGTTTGGTATTC
>TRBD1|TRBJ2-5|TRBV5-1|-
CASSLAQGAQETQYF
TGCGCCAGCAGCTTGGCGCAGGGGGCTCAAGAGACCCAGTACTTC
>-|TRBJ1-4|TRBV30|-
CAWSTGLANEKLFF
TGTGCCTGGAGTACGGGGTTGGCTAATGAAAAACTGTTTTTT
>-|TRBJ1-5|TRBV30|few
CAWGLSNQPQHF
TGTGCCTGGGGGCTGAGTAATCAGCCCCAGCATTTT
>-|TRBJ2-3|TRBV18|-
CASSPLGSSRDTDTQYF
TGTGCCAGCTCACCCCTCGGGAGTTCGCGGGACACAGATACGCAGTATTTT
>TRBD2|TRBJ2-1|TRBV7-9|few
CASSSNLAGGPNEQFF
TGTGCCAGCAGCTCGAATTTAGCGGGAGGGCCTAATGAGCAGTTCTTC
>-|TRBJ1-5|TRBV25-1|-
CASSEGSGQNQPQHF
TGTGCCAGCAGTGAAGGGTCAGGGCAGAATCAGCCCCAGCATTTT
>TRBD2|TRBJ2-2|TRBV5-4|-
CASSPTSGELTGELFF
TGTGCCAGCAGCCCGACTAGCGGGGAACTCACCGGGGAGCTGTTTTTT
>TRBD2|TRBJ2-1|TRBV5-6|-
CASRSDFLAGVRNEQFF
TGTGCCAGCAGATCGGATTTTCTAGCGGGAGTGAGAAATGAGCAGTTCTTC
>TRBD1|TRBJ1-1|TRBV5-4|-
CASSYGTLDRGYSNTEAFF
TGTGCCAGCAGCTACGGCACCTTGGACAGGGGTTATAGTAACACTGAAGCTTTCTTT
>-|TRBJ1-5|TRBV10-3|-
CAISDRGTQDLWRNQPQHF
TGTGCCATCAGCGACCGGGGGACTCAAGATCTATGGCGCAATCAGCCCCAGCATTTT
>-|TRBJ2-7|TRBV6-5|-
CASSSDRWVSYEQYF
TGTGCCAGCAGTTCCGACAGGTGGGTCTCCTACGAGCAGTACTTC
>TRBD1|TRBJ1-5|TRBV27|-
CASSLNRGMSNQPQHF
TGTGCCAGCAGTCTTAACAGGGGCATGAGCAATCAGCCCCAGCATTTT
>-|TRBJ2-3|TRBV7-2|-
CASSSRDFTDTQYF
TGTGCCAGCAGCTCTCGGGACTTTACAGATACGCAGTATTTT
>-|TRBJ1-1|TRBV12-3/TRBV12-4|-
CASRQTGEAFF
TGTGCCAGCAGGCAAACAGGTGAAGCTTTCTTT
>TRBD1|TRBJ1-6|TRBV18|-
CASSPSGTGGWSPLHF
TGTGCCAGCTCACCCTCCGGGACAGGGGGCTGGTCACCCCTCCACTTT
>TRBD2|TRBJ2-5|TRBV4-1|once
CASSLAGTSGSPEETQYF
TGCGCCAGCAGCCTAGCCGGGACTAGCGGGAGCCCAGAGGAGACCCAGTACTTC
>TRBD2|TRBJ2-7|TRBV6-5|-
CASSPRTSGAYEQYF
TGTGCCAGCAGTCCCAGGACTAGCGGGGCCTACGAGCAGTACTTC
>TRBD2|TRBJ2-1|TRBV29-1|-
CSVESSGRANEQFF
TGCAGCGTTGAGAGTAGCGGGAGGGCCAATGAGCAGTTCTTC
>TRBD2|TRBJ2-7|TRBV3-1/TRBV3-2|-
CASSQGLAGFGYEQYF
TGTGCCAGCAGCCAGGGACTAGCGGGATTTGGGTACGAGCAGTACTTC
>TRBD2|TRBJ2-3|TRBV7-2|-
CASSLSHSGSGGDTQYF
TGTGCCAGCAGCTTATCCCATAGCGGGAGCGGAGGAGATACGCAGTATTTT
>-|TRBJ1-2|TRBV6-5|-
CASSYSADWYGYTF
TGTGCCAGCAGTTACTCGGCAGATTGGTATGGCTACACCTTC
>TRBD1|TRBJ2-2|TRBV5-1|-
CASSRSTTTGSNTGELFF
TGCGCCAGCAGCCGAAGTACTACGACAGGGTCGAACACCGGGGAGCTGTTTTTT
>TRBD2|TRBJ2-3|TRBV11-2|-
CASSTRKRDRFTDTQYF
TGTGCCAGCAGCACTAGGAAGCGGGACCGATTCACAGATACGCAGTATTTT